These 16 T cell receptor beta chains originate from one sample sequenced in a study of CD8+CD57+ T cells in acquired aplastic anemia. Genomic DNA, the template, was used for profiling of the TCR beta VDJ and CDR3. TCRdb analysed the reads with MiXCR anew, one entry per CDR3 protein. This repertoire shows 120,000 or so distinct CDR3 sequences, over 45% found once; its top ten account for around 2.3%. Sample: sorted CD4+, CD8+, or CD8+CD57+ T cells (not recorded which) from PBMCs. These receptors all stem from a human donor in good health, serving as a control.

This clonotype was recorded a few times. This chain uses TRBV3-1 with TRBJ1-1; 7 bases match TRBD1. CDR1 LGHDT and CDR2 YNNKEL come from the germline V gene (reference sequence). This CDR3 is 15 amino acids long. Germline trimming cut 5 bases from V and 0 bases from J; bases unmatched to any gene: 6. The CDR3 sequence: CASSSGGGMNTEAFF. CDR3 in DNA: TGTGCCAGCAGCTCAGGGGGGGGTATGAACACTGAAGCTTTCTTT. Looking up the rest from reference TRBV3-1 and TRBJ1-1 gives the full variable domain: DTAVSQTPKYLVTQMGNDKSIKCEQNLGHDTMYWYKQDSKKFLKIMFSYNNKELIINETVPNRFSPKSPDKAHLNLHINSLELGDSAVYFCASSSGGGMNTEAFFGQGTRLTVV.

A note on this clonotype: Without the conserved terminal phenylalanine or tryptophan, this CDR3 likely stems from a read error. V usage is TRBV2 and J usage is TRBJ1-6; 9 bases align to TRBD1. V shed 3 bases and J 3 bases; nucleotides not matched to a gene: 15. The CDR3 consists of 20 residues. Germline V gene data show CDR1 as SNHLY and CDR2 as FYNNEI. The CDR3 sequence: CASSELRDREDLVYNSPLHL. The CDR3 nucleotides are TGTGCCAGCAGTGAGCTCCGGGACAGGGAGGATTTGGTCTATAATTCACCCCTCCACCTT.

This chain links TRBV4-1 with TRBJ2-1; TRBD2 aligns across 8 bases. This CDR3 is built from 16 residues. The V gene's germline CDR1 is MGHRA and CDR2 YSYEKL. V trimming: 0 bases; J trimming: 9 bases; junction bases outside the gene matches: 10. This CDR3 reads CASSQDPLAGLGEQFF. For the CDR3, the DNA is TGCGCCAGCAGCCAAGATCCCCTAGCGGGTCTAGGTGAGCAGTTCTTC.

This clonotype was counted ten times or more. The chain carries TRBV2 and TRBJ1-4; D gene ambiguous. The CDR3 extends over 14 amino acids. V lost 3 bases to trimming and J lost 0 bases, with 5 bases between them. Per germline, CDR1 SNHLY and CDR2 FYNNEI. CDR3 region: CASSERATNEKLFF. CDR3 in DNA: TGTGCCAGCAGTGAGAGAGCAACTAATGAAAAACTGTTTTTT.

V gene TRBV7-9 combines with J gene TRBJ1-5; no firm D call. The CDR3 runs to 15 residues. The germline gives CDR1 SEHNR, CDR2 FQNEAQ (reference sequence). V shed 2 bases and J shed 9 bases, with 17 bases lying between them. The DNA of the CDR3 is TGTGCCAGCAGCTTAAACGATAAAGGCCTATCGCCCCAGCATTTT. It yields the protein CASSLNDKGLSPQHF.

In DNA, the CDR3 is TGTGCCACCAGTGATTATAAGGGAAGGGAGCAGTACGTC. Translated, it gives CATSDYKGREQYV. The gene calls are TRBV24-1 and TRBJ2-7; D not certain. This CDR3 spans 13 amino acids. Trimming stripped 2 bases from V and 7 bases from J, with 11 bases between. Germline CDR1 reads KGHDR; CDR2 reads SFDVKD.

The table lists this clonotype with a few counts. CDR3 amino acids: CASSTANYGYTF. The CDR3 nucleotides read TGTGCCAGCAGTACAGCTAACTATGGCTACACCTTC. The rearrangement joins TRBV2 to TRBJ1-2; unclear D gene. This CDR3 has 12 amino acids. Germline CDR1 SNHLY, CDR2 FYNNEI. Deletions cut 5 bases from V and 0 bases from J, with 4 bases between.

The V and J genes are TRBV29-1 and TRBJ2-3; 9 bases match TRBD1. Germline V gene sequence: CDR1 SQVTM, CDR2 ANQGSEA. J was trimmed by 4 bases and V by 6 bases; bases with no gene match: 8. The CDR3 contains 14 residues. The CDR3 region has the DNA TGCAGCGTCGGAAAGGGACAGGGCTCAGATACGCAGTATTTT. Translation gives CSVGKGQGSDTQYF.

At least ten counts were recorded for this clonotype. The V and J genes are TRBV6-5 and TRBJ1-3; D remains unclear. Deletions cut 0 bases from V and 0 bases from J, with 12 bases between. Germline CDR1 is MNHEY and CDR2 is SVGAGI. This CDR3 has 17 amino acids. The CDR3, as DNA: TGTGCCAGCAGTTACTCGGGATCGAGTAACTCTGGAAACACCATATATTTT. Translation: CASSYSGSSNSGNTIYF.

This chain links TRBV24-1 with TRBJ2-1; 13 bases line up with TRBD2. CDR3 length: 15 amino acids. Germline lookup yields CDR1 KGHDR and CDR2 SFDVKD. After removal of 5 bases from V and 6 bases from J, the junction contained 3 bases not matched to a gene. The CDR3 loop is CATSVRTSGSNEQFF. The CDR3, as DNA: TGTGCCACCAGTGTCCGGACTAGCGGGAGCAATGAGCAGTTCTTC.

The V gene is TRBV3-1, the J gene TRBJ1-2; 8 nucleotides agree with TRBD1. The germline V gene has CDR1 LGHDT and CDR2 YNNKEL (reference sequence). CDR3 size: 12 residues. Trimming at V came to 7 bases and at J to 8 bases, leaving 6 bases not matched to a gene. Written as DNA, the CDR3 is TGTGCCAGCACTAGACAGGGGAACGGCTACACCTTC. Translation: CASTRQGNGYTF.

The chain employs TRBV20-1 and TRBJ2-7, with 9 bases lining up with TRBD2. This CDR3 has 14 residues. In germline, CDR1 is DFQATT, CDR2 SNEGSKA (reference sequence). After removal of 3 bases from V and 7 bases from J, the junction contained 10 bases not matched to a gene. CDR3 bases: TGCAGTGCTAGCGAGGGCGGGGGGGCCAGAGAGCAGTACTTC. It is translated as CSASEGGGAREQYF.

This clonotype was counted ten times or more. The V and J genes are TRBV6-1 and TRBJ2-7, with 8 bases aligning to TRBD1. The V segment lost 6 bases and the J segment 4 bases; nucleotides outside the gene matches: 11. Germline V lookup: CDR1 MNHNS, CDR2 SASEGT. The CDR3 is 15 amino acids. CDR3 DNA: TGTGCCAGCAGATTGGGAGGACAGGGACAATACGAGCAGTACTTC. This encodes CASRLGGQGQYEQYF.

This clonotype was recorded many times. The V and J genes are TRBV11-1 and TRBJ2-3; tentatively, D is TRBD2 (6 bases). The CDR3 is 17 residues long. V was cut by 4 bases and J by 2 bases, with 19 bases left in between. The V gene's germline CDR1 is SGHAT and CDR2 FQDESV (reference sequence). CDR3 coding DNA: TGTGCCAGCAGCTCACTCGGAGGAGGGGTACACACAGATACGCAGTATTTT. This codes for CASSSLGGGVHTDTQYF.

This clonotype appeared many times. The V call is TRBV7-9, the J call TRBJ2-3; D may match TRBD1 or TRBD2 (5 bases each). The germline V gene has CDR1 SEHNR and CDR2 FQNEAQ (reference sequence). The CDR3 runs 15 residues. V was trimmed by 5 bases and J by 1 base, leaving 13 bases between them. CDR3 amino acids: CASSTEGRGTDTQYF. CDR3 in DNA: TGTGCCAGCAGCACCGAGGGGCGGGGCACAGATACGCAGTATTTT.

This chain joins TRBV12-3 or TRBV12-4 and TRBJ1-2, with 9 bases that match TRBD1. The CDR3 is made up of 13 amino acids. With 3 bases clipped from V and 7 bases from J, the junction kept 3 bases outside the gene matches. The CDR3 loop reads CASSLGQGGGYTF. DNA of the CDR3: TGTGCCAGCAGTTTGGGACAGGGAGGTGGCTACACCTTC.